This T cell receptor (beta chain) was sequenced for a study of shared clonotypes between healthy human individuals. Genomic DNA per cell subset filled all wells of several immunoSEQ plates. The protocol was immunoSEQ multiplex PCR, while the TCRdb copy is restricted to in-frame clones and leaves out a portion. The table lists roughly 550,000 clones, nearly 97% of them singletons. Germline CDR1 and CDR2: SGHRS and YFSETQ. V was shortened by 4 bases and J by 3 bases, with 10 bases between the two germline ends. CDR3 length equals 13 residues. Study findings and constraints: Inspection by rarefaction showed sorted-subset sequencing to be incomplete despite large depth.

The naive CD8 fraction comprised CD45RO-negative cells positively selected for CCR7 and excluded terminally differentiated effector memory CD45RA+ cells. Healthy adults negative for HIV, lacking recent acute infections or vaccinations, served as donors. All of the donors resided in Nashville, Tennessee, and each was a Caucasian adult. As to this clone: Its antigen is as yet unknown.

What was sequenced was naive CD8+ T cells sorted from blood. This chain connects TRBV5-1 to TRBJ1-1; the D gene is possibly TRBD1 (6 bases). The receptor comes from a woman aged 25-40 years in good health. The CDR3 DNA reads TGCGCCAGCAGCGGTGGACAGCACACTGAAGCTTTCTTT. Translating gives CASSGGQHTEAFF. Together with reference TRBV5-1 and TRBJ1-1, the CDR3 gives the full variable domain: KAGVTQTPRYLIKTRGQQVTLSCSPISGHRSVSWYQQTPGQGLQFLFEYFSETQRNKGNFPGRFSGRQFSNSRSEMNVSTLELGDSALYLCASSGGQHTEAFFGQGTRLTVV.